Listed below are T cell receptor beta chains from one sample, sequenced in a study of Ad26.COV2.S vaccination and SARS-CoV-2 variants. Some clones are missing from TCRdb's copy, which holds only in-frame ones; the method was immunoSEQ multiplex PCR. The sample records about 330,000 clones, 90% being singletons. Source: peripheral blood, taken in a trial of Ad26.COV2.S vaccine versus placebo. The receptors come from a person between 18 and 59 years old who received the Ad26.COV2.S COVID-19 vaccine or a placebo. CDR3s leave out the opening cysteine and the closing phenylalanine or tryptophan. The order of the fields is J gene, V gene, clone size, CDR3 protein. Clone size appears in some rows only: once, few, many, or a class for an expanded clone.

j_call: TRBJ1-2; v_call: TRBV9; clone_size: -; cdr3_aa: ASSVLVTGGRNGYT
j_call: TRBJ1-5; v_call: TRBV6-6; clone_size: -; cdr3_aa: ASSSQGQSNQPQH
j_call: TRBJ2-2; v_call: TRBV6-1; clone_size: -; cdr3_aa: ASSEQMFLTGELF
j_call: TRBJ2-3; v_call: TRBV5-8; clone_size: -; cdr3_aa: ASSGDGITDTQY
j_call: TRBJ1-6; v_call: TRBV12-5; clone_size: few; cdr3_aa: ASQTTGTDSPLH
j_call: TRBJ1-2; v_call: TRBV4-3; clone_size: -; cdr3_aa: ASSQLQGGHNYGYT
j_call: TRBJ2-7; v_call: TRBV5-4; clone_size: once; cdr3_aa: ASSLNRGQGYEQY
j_call: TRBJ1-1; v_call: TRBV2; clone_size: -; cdr3_aa: ASRSGLQAGQAF
j_call: TRBJ1-2; v_call: TRBV7-2; clone_size: -; cdr3_aa: ASSLAGGTGSYGYT
j_call: TRBJ2-3; v_call: TRBV11-3; clone_size: -; cdr3_aa: ASSLDGGSDTQY
j_call: TRBJ2-5; v_call: TRBV27; clone_size: -; cdr3_aa: ASSLGQGLGQETQY
j_call: TRBJ1-1; v_call: TRBV11-2; clone_size: -; cdr3_aa: ASTGLDAEAF
j_call: TRBJ2-7; v_call: TRBV9; clone_size: -; cdr3_aa: ASSVGGRNYEQY
j_call: TRBJ2-2; v_call: TRBV5-1; clone_size: -; cdr3_aa: ASSLRVSGELF
j_call: TRBJ1-2; v_call: TRBV7-9; clone_size: -; cdr3_aa: ASSSPGRGYT
j_call: TRBJ2-1; v_call: TRBV4-3; clone_size: -; cdr3_aa: ASSQEGPHNEQF
j_call: TRBJ1-1; v_call: TRBV19; clone_size: once; cdr3_aa: ASRLLNQGARGEAF
j_call: TRBJ2-1; v_call: TRBV7-2; clone_size: -; cdr3_aa: ASSGGEHVGNEQF
j_call: TRBJ1-1; v_call: TRBV5-4; clone_size: -; cdr3_aa: ASSARGGDTEAF
j_call: TRBJ1-1; v_call: TRBV6-5; clone_size: -; cdr3_aa: ASSQPGGAEAF
j_call: TRBJ1-1; v_call: TRBV2; clone_size: -; cdr3_aa: ASSGTGGGGNTEAF
j_call: TRBJ2-3; v_call: TRBV29-1; clone_size: -; cdr3_aa: SSIQPLTGDTQY
j_call: TRBJ2-1; v_call: TRBV7-9; clone_size: -; cdr3_aa: ASSLGLAGESSYNEQF
j_call: TRBJ2-7; v_call: TRBV2; clone_size: few; cdr3_aa: ASSEAPYEQY
j_call: TRBJ1-1; v_call: TRBV6-2/TRBV6-3; clone_size: -; cdr3_aa: ASSYQGLGTEAF
j_call: TRBJ2-2; v_call: TRBV7-3; clone_size: -; cdr3_aa: ASSSRRTANTGELF
j_call: TRBJ2-2; v_call: TRBV4-3; clone_size: -; cdr3_aa: ASSQEVYNTGELF
j_call: TRBJ1-5; v_call: TRBV30; clone_size: -; cdr3_aa: AWTTGTGNQPQH
j_call: TRBJ2-7; v_call: TRBV4-3; clone_size: -; cdr3_aa: ASSQARRPYEQY
j_call: TRBJ1-2; v_call: TRBV19; clone_size: -; cdr3_aa: ASVALLGGAYGYT